A selection of T cell receptor beta chains follows, all from one sample in a study of shared clonotypes between healthy human individuals. Sequencing used immunoSEQ multiplex PCR; TCRdb keeps in-frame clones, though not all of them. The top ten clones hold more than 1.5% of a sample with about 2.1 million clones, about 94% of them seen once. The sample consisted of naive CD8+ T cells from PBMCs. All receptors come from a man younger than 30 in good health. Some clones in this sample may be carry-over from other donors' samples. Both conserved end residues are part of each CDR3. Each record gives: D gene, J gene, clone size, V gene, CDR3 DNA, CDR3 protein. A D gene is named only where the DNA matches it firmly. Size tells how often a clone was seen (once, few, many) or the class of an expanded clone, and some rows leave it out.

.,TRBJ1-4,.,TRBV7-2,TGTGCCAGCAGCCCATACCGGACAACCGATGGGGAAAAACTGTTTTTT,CASSPYRTTDGEKLFF
.,TRBJ2-7,.,TRBV7-3,TGTGCCAGCAGCCCACCAAACCAGAGAGACGAGCAGTACTTC,CASSPPNQRDEQYF
.,TRBJ1-1,.,TRBV10-3,TGTGCCATTAGACTCGACTGGGGGAACACTGAAGCTTTCTTT,CAIRLDWGNTEAFF
.,TRBJ2-5,.,TRBV27,TGTGCCAGCAGTTTATATGGGACAATGCAAGAGACCCAGTACTTC,CASSLYGTMQETQYF
.,TRBJ2-7,.,TRBV4-3,TGCGCCAGCAGCCAAGATCCCCAGGGTGGTGAGCAGTACTTC,CASSQDPQGGEQYF
.,TRBJ2-7,once,TRBV6-1,TGTGCCAGCAGTGAAGCAGGGGCAAGGCACGAGCAGTACTTC,CASSEAGARHEQYF
.,TRBJ2-3,.,TRBV28,TGTGCCATCTCCCGGTGGAAGACTAGCACAGATACGCAGTATTTT,CAISRWKTSTDTQYF
.,TRBJ2-1,.,TRBV15,TGTGCCACCAGCAGAGCCGCTACTGGGAGGTGGGATGAGCAGTTCTTC,CATSRAATGRWDEQFF
.,TRBJ1-6,.,TRBV30,TGTGCCTGGAGTTATAAGGGGGACCGATCACCCCTCCACTTT,CAWSYKGDRSPLHF
.,TRBJ2-1,.,TRBV9,TGTGCCAGCAGCGTAAGGGGACTCCTCTACAATGAGCAGTTCTTC,CASSVRGLLYNEQFF
TRBD1,TRBJ2-1,.,TRBV10-2,TGCGCCAGCAGTAGGACAGGGACCTCCTACAATGAGCAGTTCTTC,CASSRTGTSYNEQFF
TRBD2,TRBJ2-5,.,TRBV5-6,TGTGCCAGCAGCGGATTAGCGGGAGGGCCGGGGGAGACCCAGTACTTC,CASSGLAGGPGETQYF
TRBD1,TRBJ1-2,.,TRBV7-9,TGTGCCAGCAGTCGTGGACAGGGAGAAGAAGGGAGCTATGGCTACACCTTC,CASSRGQGEEGSYGYTF
TRBD1,TRBJ2-1,.,TRBV19,TGTGCCAGTAGTAACTGGGACAGGGGTGAGTATGAGCAGTTCTTC,CASSNWDRGEYEQFF
.,TRBJ2-6,.,TRBV9,TGTGCCAGCAGCGCTAACAGGGCCTCTGGGGCCAACGTCCTGACTTTC,CASSANRASGANVLTF
TRBD2,TRBJ2-7,.,TRBV28,TGTGCCAGCAGTTTAGGGGCTAGCGGTTCCTACGAGCAGTACTTC,CASSLGASGSYEQYF
TRBD1,TRBJ1-1,.,TRBV5-6,TGTGCCAGCAGCCAGGGGGTGAACACTGAAGCTTTCTTT,CASSQGVNTEAFF
TRBD1,TRBJ2-7,.,TRBV7-9,TGTGCCAGCAGCCACGAGGGCAGGGGGATATACGAGCAGTACTTC,CASSHEGRGIYEQYF
.,TRBJ2-7,.,TRBV15,TGTGCCACCAGCTGGGAGCGCGGGAAACACGAGCAGTACTTC,CATSWERGKHEQYF
TRBD1,TRBJ2-7,.,TRBV9,TGTGCCAGCGGGACAGGGGGTTACTCCTACGAGCAGTACTTC,CASGTGGYSYEQYF
.,TRBJ1-1,.,TRBV5-1,TGCGCCAGCAGCTCCGGCGGGGGTTTGAACACTGAAGCTTTCTTT,CASSSGGGLNTEAFF
.,TRBJ2-5,once,TRBV19,TGTGCCAGTAGTATCAGTCGGGCAGTCCAAGAGACCCAGTACTTC,CASSISRAVQETQYF
TRBD1,TRBJ2-2,.,TRBV9,TGTGCCAGCAGCGTAGCTAGTGGGACAGCGAACACCGGGGAGCTGTTTTTT,CASSVASGTANTGELFF
.,TRBJ1-2,.,TRBV7-9,TGTGCCAGCAGCGCTGGGGCGTACTATGGCTACACCTTC,CASSAGAYYGYTF